One sample yielded the 7 T cell receptor beta chains listed below, sequenced in a study of shared clonotypes between healthy human individuals. Produced via immunoSEQ multiplex PCR; TCRdb's table is partial and in-frame only. This table holds fewer than 2.5 million clones, approximately 94% found once. Sequenced sample: naive CD4+ T cells from PBMCs. As for subset: CD45RA+ positively selected. The receptors derive from a man aged 18 to 30 in good health. Some clones in this sample may be carry-over from other donors' samples.

As for this clone: Other DNA sequences from this sample encode an identical CDR3 as well. V is TRBV9 and J is TRBJ1-1; D unresolved. This CDR3 region has 15 residues. Trimming shortened V by 0 bases and J by 0 bases, and 9 bases separated the two germline ends. The germline V gene encodes CDR1 SGDLS and CDR2 YYNGEE. The CDR3 loop is CASSVASSLNTEAFF. The CDR3 coding sequence is TGTGCCAGCAGCGTAGCGTCCAGTTTGAACACTGAAGCTTTCTTT.

This chain connects TRBV6-1 to TRBJ2-7; 7 bases fit TRBD1. With 5 bases clipped from V and 3 bases from J, the junction kept 7 bases outside the gene matches. The CDR3 is 14 amino acids. CDR1 and CDR2 from the germline V gene are MNHNS and SASEGT. In DNA form, the CDR3 reads TGTGCCAGCAGTAGCTTACAGGGGTTCTACGAGCAGTACTTC. Amino acids: CASSSLQGFYEQYF.

The V and J genes are TRBV18 and TRBJ1-3; D gene uncertain. V was pared by 3 bases and J by 0 bases, with 15 bases between. The CDR3 is made up of 17 amino acids. CDR1 is KGHSH, CDR2 LQKENI, per germline. The CDR3 here is CASSPSVSGLSGNTIYF. CDR3 sequence (DNA): TGTGCCAGCTCACCGTCCGTAAGTGGACTCTCTGGAAACACCATATATTTT.

In nucleotides, the CDR3 is TGTGCCAGCAGCTTGGTGTGGGGTTCGGAGAGCACAGATACGCAGTATTTT. Protein product: CASSLVWGSESTDTQYF. The chain carries TRBV5-4 and TRBJ2-3; D gene uncertain. This CDR3 contains 17 residues. Trimming took off 0 bases at V and 0 bases at J, with 14 bases between the two ends. Germline CDR1 and CDR2: SGHNT and YYREEE (reference sequence).

The chain combines TRBV28 with TRBJ2-1; TRBD1 might be the D (6 bases). CDR1 is MDHEN and CDR2 is SYDVKM in the germline V gene. The length of the CDR3 is 17 residues. The germline V and J ends were trimmed by 6 bases and 9 bases, with 27 bases remaining between them. The CDR3: CASSQQTGPFTMSEQFF. In DNA form, the CDR3 reads TGTGCCAGCAGCCAACAGACAGGCCCCTTTACAATGAGTGAGCAGTTCTTC.

The J gene is TRBJ2-1, the V gene TRBV5-1; 8 bases match TRBD1. V lost 0 bases and J lost 0; bases outside the gene matches: 5. The length of the CDR3 is 17 residues. Looked up from germline, CDR1 is SGHRS and CDR2 is YFSETQ. The CDR3 loop reads CASSLAAGGFSYNEQFF. CDR3 sequence (DNA): TGCGCCAGCAGCTTGGCGGCAGGGGGCTTCTCCTACAATGAGCAGTTCTTC. The full variable domain, in which reference TRBV5-1 and TRBJ2-1 provide the parts outside the CDR3, is KAGVTQTPRYLIKTRGQQVTLSCSPISGHRSVSWYQQTPGQGLQFLFEYFSETQRNKGNFPGRFSGRQFSNSRSEMNVSTLELGDSALYLCASSLAAGGFSYNEQFFGPGTRLTVL.

With regard to this clone: This sample also contains other DNA sequences that code for the same CDR3. The V gene is TRBV2, the J gene TRBJ2-7; 8 bases are shared with TRBD1. From germline, CDR1 is SNHLY and CDR2 FYNNEI. V dropped 6 bases and J dropped 2; count of bases not matched to a gene: 6. The CDR3 is made up of 14 amino acids. CDR3 residues: CASSEQGVTYEQYF. CDR3 coding DNA: TGTGCCAGCAGCGAACAGGGGGTCACCTACGAGCAGTACTTC.